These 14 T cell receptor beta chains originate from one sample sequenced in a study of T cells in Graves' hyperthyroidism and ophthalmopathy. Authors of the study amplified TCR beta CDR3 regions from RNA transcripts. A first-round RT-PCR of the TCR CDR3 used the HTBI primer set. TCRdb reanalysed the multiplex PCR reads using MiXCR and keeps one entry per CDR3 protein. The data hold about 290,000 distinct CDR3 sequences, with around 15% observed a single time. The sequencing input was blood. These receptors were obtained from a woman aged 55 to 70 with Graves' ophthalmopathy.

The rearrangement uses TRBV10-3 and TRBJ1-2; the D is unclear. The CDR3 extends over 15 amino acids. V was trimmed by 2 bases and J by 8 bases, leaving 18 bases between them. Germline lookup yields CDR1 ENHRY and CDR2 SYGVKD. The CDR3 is CAISEDKSYSKGYTF. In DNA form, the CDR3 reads TGTGCCATCAGTGAGGACAAAAGCTATTCCAAAGGCTACACCTTC.

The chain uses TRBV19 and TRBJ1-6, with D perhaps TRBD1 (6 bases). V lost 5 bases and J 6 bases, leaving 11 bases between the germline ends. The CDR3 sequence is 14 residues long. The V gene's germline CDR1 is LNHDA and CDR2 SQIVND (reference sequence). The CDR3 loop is CASSRQAINSPLHF. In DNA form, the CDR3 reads TGTGCCAGTAGTCGACAGGCGATTAATTCACCCCTCCACTTT. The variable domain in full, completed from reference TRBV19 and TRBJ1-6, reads DGGITQSPKYLFRKEGQNVTLSCEQNLNHDAMYWYRQDPGQGLRLIYYSQIVNDFQKGDIAEGYSVSREKKESFPLTVTSAQKNPTAFYLCASSRQAINSPLHFGNGTRLTVT.

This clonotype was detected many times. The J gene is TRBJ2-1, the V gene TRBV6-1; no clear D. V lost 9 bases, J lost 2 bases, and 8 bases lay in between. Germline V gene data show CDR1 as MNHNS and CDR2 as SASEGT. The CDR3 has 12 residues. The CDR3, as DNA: TGTGCCAGTGTGGGGACCTACAATGAGCAGTTCTTC. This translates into CASVGTYNEQFF.

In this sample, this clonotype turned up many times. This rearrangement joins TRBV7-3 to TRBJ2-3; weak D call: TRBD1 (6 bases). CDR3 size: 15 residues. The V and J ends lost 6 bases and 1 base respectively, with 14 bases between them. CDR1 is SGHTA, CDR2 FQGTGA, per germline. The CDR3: CASRLGQSRTDTQYF. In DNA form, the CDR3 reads TGTGCCAGCAGACTAGGACAGTCCCGCACAGATACGCAGTATTTT.

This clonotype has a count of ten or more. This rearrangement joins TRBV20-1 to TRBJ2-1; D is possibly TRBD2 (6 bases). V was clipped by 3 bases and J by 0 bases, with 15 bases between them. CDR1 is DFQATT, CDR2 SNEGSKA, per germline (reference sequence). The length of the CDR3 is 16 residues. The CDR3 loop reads CSASGGSGLSYNEQFF. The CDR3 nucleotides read TGCAGTGCTAGTGGTGGGTCGGGACTCTCCTACAATGAGCAGTTCTTC.

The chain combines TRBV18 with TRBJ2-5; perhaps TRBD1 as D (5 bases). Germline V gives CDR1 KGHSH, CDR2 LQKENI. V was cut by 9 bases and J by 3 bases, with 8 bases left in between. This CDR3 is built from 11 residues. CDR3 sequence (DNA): TGTGCCAGTGAAGGGGAAGAGACCCAGTACTTC. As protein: CASEGEETQYF.

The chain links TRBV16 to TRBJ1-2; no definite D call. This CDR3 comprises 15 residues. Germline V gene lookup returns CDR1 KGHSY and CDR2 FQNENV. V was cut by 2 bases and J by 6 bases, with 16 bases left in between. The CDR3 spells CASSQETSTGHGYTF. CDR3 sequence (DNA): TGTGCCAGCAGCCAAGAGACGAGTACGGGCCATGGCTACACCTTC.

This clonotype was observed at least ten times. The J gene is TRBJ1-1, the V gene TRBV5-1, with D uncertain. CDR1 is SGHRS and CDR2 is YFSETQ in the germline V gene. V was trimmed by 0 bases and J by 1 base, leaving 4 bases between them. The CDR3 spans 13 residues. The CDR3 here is CASSLDRNTEAFF. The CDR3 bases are TGCGCCAGCAGCTTGGACAGGAACACTGAAGCTTTCTTT.

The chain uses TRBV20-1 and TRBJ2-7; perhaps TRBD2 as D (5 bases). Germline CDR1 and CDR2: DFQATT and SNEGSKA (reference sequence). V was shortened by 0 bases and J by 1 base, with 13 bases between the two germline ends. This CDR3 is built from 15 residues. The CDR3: CSARDPTEVSYEQYF. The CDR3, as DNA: TGCAGTGCTAGAGATCCCACGGAGGTTTCCTACGAGCAGTACTTC.

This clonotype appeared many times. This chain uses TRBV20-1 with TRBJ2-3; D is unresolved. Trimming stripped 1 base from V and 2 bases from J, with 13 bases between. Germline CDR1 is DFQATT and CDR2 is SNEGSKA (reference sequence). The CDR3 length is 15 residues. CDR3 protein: CSARVGMHYTDTQYF. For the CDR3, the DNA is TGCAGTGCTAGAGTGGGAATGCATTACACAGATACGCAGTATTTT.

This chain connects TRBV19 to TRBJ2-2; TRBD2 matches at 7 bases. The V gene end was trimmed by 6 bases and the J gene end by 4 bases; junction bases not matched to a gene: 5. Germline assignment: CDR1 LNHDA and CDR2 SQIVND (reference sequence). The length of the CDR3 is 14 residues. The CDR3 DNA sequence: TGTGCCAGTAGGGAGATAGCGGGCACCGGGGAGCTGTTTTTT. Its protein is CASREIAGTGELFF.

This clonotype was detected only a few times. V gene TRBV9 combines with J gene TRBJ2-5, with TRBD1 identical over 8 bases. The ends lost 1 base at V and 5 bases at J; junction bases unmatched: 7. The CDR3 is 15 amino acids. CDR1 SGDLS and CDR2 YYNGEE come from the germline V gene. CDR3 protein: CASSVSGTGQETQYF. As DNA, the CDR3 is TGTGCCAGCAGCGTATCCGGGACAGGTCAGGAGACCCAGTACTTC.

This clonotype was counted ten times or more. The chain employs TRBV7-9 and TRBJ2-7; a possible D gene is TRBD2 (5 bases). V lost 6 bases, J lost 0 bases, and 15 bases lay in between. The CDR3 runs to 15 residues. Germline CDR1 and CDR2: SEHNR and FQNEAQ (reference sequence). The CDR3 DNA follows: TGTGCCAGCAGTCTAGAGGGTTCGAGCTCCTACGAGCAGTACTTC. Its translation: CASSLEGSSSYEQYF.

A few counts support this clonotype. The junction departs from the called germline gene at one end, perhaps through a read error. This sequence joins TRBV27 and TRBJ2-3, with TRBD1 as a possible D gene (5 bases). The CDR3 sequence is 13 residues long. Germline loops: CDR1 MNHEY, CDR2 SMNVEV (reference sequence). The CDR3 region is CASNLRGGDTQYF. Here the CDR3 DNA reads TGTGCCAGCAATTTAAGGGGCGGAGATACGCAGTATTTT.